The T cell receptor beta chain under discussion was sequenced for a study of T-cell reconstitution after alpha-beta-depleted transplantation in children. Study-level results: Elevated TCRbeta diversity at day 60 was traced, in some patients, to surviving recipient T cells and thymic progenitors. Reported findings indicate that, about two months after transplant, alpha-beta T cells came from several hundred expanded clones, which were derived from non-depleted graft cells.

As for this clonotype: Its matching antigen is unknown.

TCRbeta library preparation incorporated unique molecular identifiers. One entry per CDR3 protein results from TCRdb running MiXCR on the PCR reads. The sample consists of 780,000 or so distinct CDR3 sequences, roughly 16% of them appearing once. The CDR3 runs 15 residues. The chain links TRBV21-1 to TRBJ2-7; the listed D gene, TRBD2, was not tested against the DNA. TRBV21-1 is tagged as a pseudogene. The origin of this receptor is a male patient aged 10 to 17 who had a stem cell transplant for acute lymphoblastic leukemia, so the T cells may come from the graft donor. The sample here was PBMCs, mostly from graft donor cells, taken 360 days after TCRalphabeta/CD19-depleted stem cell transplant. Here the CDR3 reads CASSALGGKVHEQYF. DNA of the CDR3: TGTGCCAGCAGCGCCCTCGGCGGGAAGGTCCACGAGCAGTACTTC.